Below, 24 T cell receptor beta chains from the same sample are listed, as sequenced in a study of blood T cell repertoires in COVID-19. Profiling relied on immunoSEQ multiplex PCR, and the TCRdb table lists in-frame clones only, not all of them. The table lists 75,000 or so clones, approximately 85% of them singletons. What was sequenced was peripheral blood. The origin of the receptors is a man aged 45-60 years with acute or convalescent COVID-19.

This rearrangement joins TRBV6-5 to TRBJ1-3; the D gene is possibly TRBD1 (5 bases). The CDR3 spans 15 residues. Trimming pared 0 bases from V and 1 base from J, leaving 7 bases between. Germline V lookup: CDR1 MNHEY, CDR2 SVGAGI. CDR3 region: CASSYSGGSGNTIYF. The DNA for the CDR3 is TGTGCCAGCAGTTACTCCGGGGGTTCTGGAAACACCATATATTTT.

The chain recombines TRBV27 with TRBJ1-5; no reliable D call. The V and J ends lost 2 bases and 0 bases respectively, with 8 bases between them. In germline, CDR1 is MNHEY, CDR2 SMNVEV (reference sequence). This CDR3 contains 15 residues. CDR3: CASSLGGNSNQPQHF. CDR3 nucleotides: TGTGCCAGCAGTTTAGGAGGGAATAGCAATCAGCCCCAGCATTTT.

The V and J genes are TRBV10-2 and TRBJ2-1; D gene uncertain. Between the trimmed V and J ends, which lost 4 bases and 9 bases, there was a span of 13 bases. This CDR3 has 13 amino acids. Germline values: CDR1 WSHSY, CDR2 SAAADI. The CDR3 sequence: CASSVTQFGEQFF. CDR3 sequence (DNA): TGCGCCAGCAGTGTCACACAGTTCGGTGAGCAGTTCTTC.

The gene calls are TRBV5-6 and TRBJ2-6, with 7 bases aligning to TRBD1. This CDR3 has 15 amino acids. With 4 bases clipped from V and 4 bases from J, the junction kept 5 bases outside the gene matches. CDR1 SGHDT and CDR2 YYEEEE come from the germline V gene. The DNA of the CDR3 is TGTGCCAGCAGCGATCAGGGGGTAGGGGCCAACGTCCTGACTTTC. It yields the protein CASSDQGVGANVLTF.

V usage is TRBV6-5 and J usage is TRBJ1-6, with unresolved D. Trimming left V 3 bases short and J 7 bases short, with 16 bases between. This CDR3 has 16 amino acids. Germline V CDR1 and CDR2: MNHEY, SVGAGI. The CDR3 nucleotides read TGTGCCAGCAGTTATGGGCACGCGAGGGTGAATTCACCCCTCCACTTT. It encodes CASSYGHARVNSPLHF.

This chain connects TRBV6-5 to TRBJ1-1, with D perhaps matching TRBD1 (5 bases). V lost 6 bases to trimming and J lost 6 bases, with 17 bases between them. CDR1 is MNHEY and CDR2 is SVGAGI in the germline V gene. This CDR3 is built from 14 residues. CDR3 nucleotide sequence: TGTGCCAGCAGGTCCGGAACAGGATCTCCTGAAGCTTTCTTT. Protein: CASRSGTGSPEAFF.

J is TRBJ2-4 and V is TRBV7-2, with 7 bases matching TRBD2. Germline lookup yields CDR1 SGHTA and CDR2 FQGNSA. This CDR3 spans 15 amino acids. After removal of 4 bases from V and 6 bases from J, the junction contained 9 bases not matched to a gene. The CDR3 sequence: CASSSRPGLSNIQYF. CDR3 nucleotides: TGTGCCAGCAGCTCAAGACCGGGACTATCAAACATTCAGTACTTC.

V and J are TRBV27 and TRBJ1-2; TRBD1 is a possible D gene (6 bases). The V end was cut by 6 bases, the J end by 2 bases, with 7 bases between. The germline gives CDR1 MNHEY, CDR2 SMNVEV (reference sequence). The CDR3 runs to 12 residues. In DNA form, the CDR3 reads TGTGCCAGCAGCACAGGGAACTATGGCTACACCTTC. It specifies CASSTGNYGYTF.

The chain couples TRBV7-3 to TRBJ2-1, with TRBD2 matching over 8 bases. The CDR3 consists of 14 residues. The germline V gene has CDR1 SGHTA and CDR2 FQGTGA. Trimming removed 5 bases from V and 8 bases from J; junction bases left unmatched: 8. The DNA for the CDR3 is TGTGCCAGCAGCCCTCAAGAGACTAGCGATGAGCAGTTCTTC. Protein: CASSPQETSDEQFF. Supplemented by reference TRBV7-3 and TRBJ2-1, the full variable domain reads GAGVSQTPSNKVTEKGKYVELRCDPISGHTALYWYRQSLGQGPEFLIYFQGTGAADDSGLPNDRFFAVRPEGSVSTLKIQRTERGDSAVYLCASSPQETSDEQFFGPGTRLTVL.

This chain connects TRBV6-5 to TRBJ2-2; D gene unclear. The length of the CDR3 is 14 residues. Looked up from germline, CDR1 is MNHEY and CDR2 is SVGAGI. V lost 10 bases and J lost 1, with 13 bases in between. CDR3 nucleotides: TGTGCCACCCTCCGGCCAGGGAACACCGGGGAGCTGTTTTTT. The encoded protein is CATLRPGNTGELFF.

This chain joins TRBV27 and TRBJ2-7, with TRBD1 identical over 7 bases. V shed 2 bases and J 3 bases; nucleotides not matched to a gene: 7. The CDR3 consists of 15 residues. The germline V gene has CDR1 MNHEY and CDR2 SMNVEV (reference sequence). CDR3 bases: TGTGCCAGCAGTTTAAACAGGGGCTATGGCTACGAGCAGTACTTC. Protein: CASSLNRGYGYEQYF.

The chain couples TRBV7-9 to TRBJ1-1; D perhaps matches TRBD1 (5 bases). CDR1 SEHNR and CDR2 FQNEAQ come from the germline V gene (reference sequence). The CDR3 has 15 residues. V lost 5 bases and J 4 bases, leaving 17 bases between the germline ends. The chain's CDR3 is CASSPRFSGFTEAFF. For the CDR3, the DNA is TGTGCCAGCAGCCCGAGATTTTCAGGGTTCACTGAAGCTTTCTTT.

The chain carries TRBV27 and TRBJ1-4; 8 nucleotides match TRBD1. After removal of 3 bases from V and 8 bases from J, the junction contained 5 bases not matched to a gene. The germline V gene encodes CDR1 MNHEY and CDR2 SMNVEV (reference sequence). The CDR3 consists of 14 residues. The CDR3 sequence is CASSFRTGHEKLFF. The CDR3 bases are TGTGCCAGCAGTTTCCGGACAGGGCACGAAAAACTGTTTTTT.

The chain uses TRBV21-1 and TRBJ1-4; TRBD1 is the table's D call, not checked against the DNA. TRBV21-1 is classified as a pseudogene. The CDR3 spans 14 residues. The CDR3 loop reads CARVDRVQNEKLFF. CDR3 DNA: TGTGCCAGGGTGGACAGGGTTCAAAATGAAAAACTGTTTTTT.

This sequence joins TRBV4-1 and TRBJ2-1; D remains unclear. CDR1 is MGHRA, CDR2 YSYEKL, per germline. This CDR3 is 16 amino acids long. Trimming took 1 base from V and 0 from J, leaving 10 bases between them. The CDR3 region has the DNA TGCGCCAGCAGCCAAGTCAACATGATCTCCTACAATGAGCAGTTCTTC. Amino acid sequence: CASSQVNMISYNEQFF.

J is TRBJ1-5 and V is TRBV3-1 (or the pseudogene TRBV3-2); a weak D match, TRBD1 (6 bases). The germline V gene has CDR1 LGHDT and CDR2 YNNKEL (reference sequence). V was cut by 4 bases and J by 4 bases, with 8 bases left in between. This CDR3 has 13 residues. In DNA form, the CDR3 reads TGTGCCAGCAGCCCTCAGGGGAATCAGCCCCAGCATTTT. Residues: CASSPQGNQPQHF.

CDR3 DNA: TGTGCCAGCAGTGAATGGGGCGGTATCCAAGAGACCCAGTACTTC. It translates to CASSEWGGIQETQYF. The V call is TRBV6-1, the J call TRBJ2-5, with D possibly TRBD1 on 5 matching bases. This CDR3 is 15 amino acids long. V was cut by 2 bases and J by 1 base, with 11 bases left in between. Germline V gene sequence: CDR1 MNHNS, CDR2 SASEGT.

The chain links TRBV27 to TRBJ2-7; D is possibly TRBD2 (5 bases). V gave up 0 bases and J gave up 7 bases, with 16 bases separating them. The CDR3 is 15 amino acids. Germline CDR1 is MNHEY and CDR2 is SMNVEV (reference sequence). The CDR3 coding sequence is TGTGCCAGCAGTTTATCCGCGGGTCCCCTACGAGAGCAGTACTTC. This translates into CASSLSAGPLREQYF.

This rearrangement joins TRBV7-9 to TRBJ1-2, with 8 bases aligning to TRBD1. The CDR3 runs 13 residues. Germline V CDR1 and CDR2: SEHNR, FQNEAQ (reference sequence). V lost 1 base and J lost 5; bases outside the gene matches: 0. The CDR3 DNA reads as TGTGCCAGCAGCTTAGGACAGGGGTATGGCTACACCTTC. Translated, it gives CASSLGQGYGYTF.

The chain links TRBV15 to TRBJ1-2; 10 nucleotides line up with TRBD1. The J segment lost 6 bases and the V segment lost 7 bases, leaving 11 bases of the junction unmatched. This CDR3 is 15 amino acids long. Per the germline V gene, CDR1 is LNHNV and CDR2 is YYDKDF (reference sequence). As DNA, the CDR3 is TGTGCCACCAAATCGGACAGGGGGAGACTAAATGGCTACACCTTC. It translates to CATKSDRGRLNGYTF.

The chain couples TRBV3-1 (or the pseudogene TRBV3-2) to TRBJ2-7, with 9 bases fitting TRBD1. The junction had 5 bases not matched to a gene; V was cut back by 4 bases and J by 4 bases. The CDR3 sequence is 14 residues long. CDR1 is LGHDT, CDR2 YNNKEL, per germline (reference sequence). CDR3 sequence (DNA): TGTGCCAGCAGCCCGGGACAGGGATCTTACGAGCAGTACTTC. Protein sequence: CASSPGQGSYEQYF.

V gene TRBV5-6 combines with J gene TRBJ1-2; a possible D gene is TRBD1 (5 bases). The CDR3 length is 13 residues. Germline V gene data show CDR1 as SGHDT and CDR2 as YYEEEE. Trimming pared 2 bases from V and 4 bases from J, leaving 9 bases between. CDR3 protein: CASSFGGLYGYTF. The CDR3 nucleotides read TGTGCCAGCAGCTTCGGGGGTCTCTATGGCTACACCTTC.

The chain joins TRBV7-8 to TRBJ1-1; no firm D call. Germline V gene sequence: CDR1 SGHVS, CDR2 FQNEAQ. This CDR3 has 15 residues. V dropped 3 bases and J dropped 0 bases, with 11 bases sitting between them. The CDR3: CASSFGLYMNTEAFF. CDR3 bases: TGTGCCAGCAGCTTCGGACTGTACATGAACACTGAAGCTTTCTTT.

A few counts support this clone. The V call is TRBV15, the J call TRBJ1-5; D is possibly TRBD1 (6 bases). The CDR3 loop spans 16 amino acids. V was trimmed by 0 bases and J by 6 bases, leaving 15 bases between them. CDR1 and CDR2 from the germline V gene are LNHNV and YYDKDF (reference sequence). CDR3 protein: CATSRDKTGIGQPQHF. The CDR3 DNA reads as TGTGCCACCAGCAGAGACAAGACAGGTATCGGTCAGCCCCAGCATTTT.